The clone carrying this TCR beta chain was observed at least ten times. Its specificity is unknown. This sample stems from a study of T cells in Graves' hyperthyroidism and ophthalmopathy. Study summary: Any treatment followed the collection of peripheral blood at initial diagnosis. Study results and caveats: Most thyroid clonotypes with frequency above 0.001 were detected in blood.

Pregnant or lactating patients were excluded, as were those with uncontrolled infection or other autoimmune disease. Together with thyroid ultrasound, orbital computed tomography, serum thyroxine and TRAb, clinical symptoms were used for diagnoses. Amplification yielded TCR beta CDR3 regions, with RNA transcripts as the source. The TCR CDR3 was amplified in a first-round RT-PCR using the HTBI primer set. TCRdb re-analysed the multiplex PCR reads in MiXCR, keeping a single row per CDR3 protein. In the table there are 500,000 to 750,000 distinct CDR3 sequences, 14% of which are singletons. Trimming took 7 bases from V and 0 from J, leaving 9 bases between them. The CDR3 runs to 13 residues. The V gene's germline CDR1 is ENHRY and CDR2 SYGVKD.

What was sequenced was blood. The receptor was isolated from a woman in her late teens or twenties with Graves' ophthalmopathy. The chain combines TRBV10-3 with TRBJ1-1, with D possibly matching TRBD1 (5 bases). As DNA, the CDR3 is TGTGCCATCACGGACACCCTGAACACTGAAGCTTTCTTT. Protein sequence: CAITDTLNTEAFF.